This record looks at one TCR beta chain sequence and its context. The target antigen is unknown. This entry is derived from a study of beta chain features in type 1 diabetes. Between the trimmed V and J ends, which lost 3 bases and 1 base, there was a span of 10 bases. The CDR3 is 14 amino acids. The germline V gene has CDR1 SGHRS and CDR2 YFSETQ. Points from the study as a whole: Moderately but significantly shorter TCRB CDR3s were found in Type 1 diabetes patients in all four CD4+ subsets.

Investigators reverse transcribed all isolated RNA, so they sequenced expressed TCRB transcripts. This table comes from immunoSEQ multiplex PCR, and its TCRdb copy is limited to in-frame clones, with some not included. Of about 400,000 clones detected, 10% to 15% appear once; the ten largest clones hold approximately 0.011%. The J gene is TRBJ1-1, the V gene TRBV5-1; tentatively, D is TRBD1 (6 bases). The receptor's source is a woman younger than 30 with type 1 diabetes. Sequencing input: naive CD4+ T cells from blood. Here the CDR3 reads CASSSQTGNTEAFF. The CDR3 bases are TGCGCCAGCAGCTCCCAGACAGGGAACACTGAAGCTTTCTTT. The full variable domain, rest sourced from reference TRBV5-1 and TRBJ1-1, is KAGVTQTPRYLIKTRGQQVTLSCSPISGHRSVSWYQQTPGQGLQFLFEYFSETQRNKGNFPGRFSGRQFSNSRSEMNVSTLELGDSALYLCASSSQTGNTEAFFGQGTRLTVV.